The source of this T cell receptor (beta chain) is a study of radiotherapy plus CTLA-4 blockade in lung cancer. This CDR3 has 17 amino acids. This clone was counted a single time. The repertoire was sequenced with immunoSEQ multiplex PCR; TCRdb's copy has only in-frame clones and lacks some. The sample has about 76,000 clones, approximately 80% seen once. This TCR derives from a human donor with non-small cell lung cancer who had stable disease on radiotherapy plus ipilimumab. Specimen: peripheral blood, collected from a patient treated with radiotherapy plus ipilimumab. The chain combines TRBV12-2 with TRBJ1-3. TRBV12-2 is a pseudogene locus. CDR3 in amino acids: CASRLKEGTDSGNTIYF. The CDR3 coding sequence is TGTGCAAGTCGCTTAAAAGAGGGGACGGACTCTGGAAACACCATATATTTT.